Listed here are 23 T cell receptor delta chains from one sample, sequenced in a study of γδ T cells in repeated Plasmodium falciparum infection. TCRdb reprocessed the multiplex PCR reads through CATT. This sample has some 51,000 delta-chain clones, with approximately 1.8% found just once. Vgamma9/Vdelta2+ and Vdelta2-negative gammadelta T cells were flow-sorted from PBMC for bulk sequencing. The sequenced sample was gamma-delta T cells from blood. The source of these receptors is a pool of human donors (malaria-infected and uninfected, not separated).

This clone was detected only a few times. TCRdb has a much larger clone's protein, which differs at residue 17 from the translation of this DNA, likely because of a read error; what is shown is the protein translated from the DNA. This chain links TRDV2 with TRDJ1; 13 nucleotides align to TRDD3. Because TCRdb records no J gene, it was assigned here through a match of the DNA to germline. The CDR3 is made up of 22 amino acids. The germline V gene has CDR1 GEAIGNYY and CDR2 EKD. Trimming cost V 0 bases and J 4 bases; bases outside gene matches: 22. CDR3 sequence reads: CACDTVLTGGYAKKKHGDKLIF. CDR3 DNA sequence: TGTGCCTGTGACACCGTCTTAACTGGGGGATACGCTAAGAAAAAGCATGGCGATAAACTCATCTTT.

Judged by abundance, this clone is medium-sized. The same CDR3 arises from other DNA sequences in this sample as well. The chain combines TRDV1 with TRDJ1, with 12 bases lining up with TRDD3. Trimming took 2 bases from V and 0 from J; bases not matched to a gene: 28. Per germline, CDR1 TSWWSYY and CDR2 QGS. The CDR3 length is 25 residues. This CDR3 reads CALGEGPVRDLLGDTRGIYTDKLIF. CDR3 DNA sequence: TGTGCTCTTGGGGAAGGCCCCGTTCGGGACTTACTGGGGGATACTAGGGGGATATACACCGATAAACTCATCTTT.

In its sample, this clone was seen many times. This likely traces to a read error, being one base from a far larger clone. Other DNA sequences within the sample encode an identical CDR3. This chain links TRDV3 with TRDJ1; 9 positions match TRDD3. The J gene is absent in TCRdb and was assigned here via DNA matching to germline. Germline V gene lookup returns CDR1 TVYSNPD and CDR2 GDNSRS (reference sequence). The CDR3 contains 22 residues. V gave up 4 bases and J gave up 4 bases; unmatched junction bases: 34. The CDR3: CACRRPSSKGLYWGTGYDKLIF. CDR3 DNA sequence: TGTGCCTGTCGAAGGCCTTCCTCAAAGGGCCTGTACTGGGGGACTGGATACGATAAACTCATCTTT.

This clone was seen a few times. Given a far larger clone just one base away, this is likely a sequencing read error. Other DNA sequences in this specimen translate into the identical CDR3. The rearrangement uses TRDV1 and TRDJ1; 12 nucleotides line up with TRDD3. CDR3 size: 25 residues. Germline V lookup: CDR1 TSWWSYY, CDR2 QGS. Trimming removed 3 bases from V and 2 bases from J; junction bases left unmatched: 31. CDR3 loop: CALGEQGFSQVLGDTISPWTDKLIF. As DNA, the CDR3 is TGTGCTCTTGGGGAGCAGGGCTTCTCACAAGTACTGGGGGATACCATATCGCCGTGGACCGATAAACTCATCTTT.

This clone was seen a few times. The TCRdb protein comes from a much larger clone and disagrees with this DNA's translation at residue 3, likely due to a read error; the protein given here is derived from the DNA. V usage is TRDV2 and J usage is TRDJ1; 9 bases match TRDD3. Germline-derived CDR1 and CDR2 are GEAIGNYY and EKD. This CDR3 is built from 18 residues. The CDR3 protein is CARDTITLGIRYTDKLIF. CDR3 nucleotides: TGTGCCCGTGACACAATTACACTGGGGATACGGTACACCGATAAACTCATCTTT.

Points on this clone: This may come from a read error, since a much larger clone is one base off. The sample contains more than one DNA sequence encoding this CDR3. The rearrangement uses TRDV1 and TRDJ1; 8 nucleotides align to TRDD3. Assignment of the J gene here rests on matching the DNA to germline, because TCRdb gives none. Germline-derived CDR1 and CDR2 are TSWWSYY and QGS. CDR3 length equals 20 residues. In nucleotides, the CDR3 is TGTGCCCTTGGGGGACAACGGGTCCGGAGATGTACTGGGGGCAACAATAAACTCATCTTT. Protein sequence: CALGGQRVRRCTGGNNKLIF.

This clone was detected only a few times. The protein given by TCRdb reflects a much larger clone and differs at residue 13 from this DNA's translation, likely from a read error; the protein shown is the DNA's translation. The genes are TRDV1 and TRDJ1; 8 bases align to TRDD3. The J gene is absent in TCRdb and was assigned here via DNA matching to germline. Germline loops: CDR1 TSWWSYY, CDR2 QGS. With 0 bases clipped from V and 0 bases from J, the junction kept 15 bases outside the gene matches. The CDR3 has 20 residues. CDR3 nucleotide sequence: TGTGCTCTTGGGGAACTATGGATCAGGCGGGGATACAGGTACACCGATAAACTCATCTTT. This gives the protein CALGELWIRRGYRYTDKLIF.

The table lists this clone with a few counts. Translating this DNA gives a protein that differs at residue 8 from the TCRdb one, which belongs to a much larger clone; a read error is likely, and the protein shown is this translation. The rearrangement uses TRDV2 and TRDJ1, with 10 bases fitting TRDD3. TCRdb does not report a J gene; here it was assigned by matching the DNA to germline references. CDR3 length equals 20 residues. Germline V lookup: CDR1 GEAIGNYY, CDR2 EKD. J lost 4 bases, V lost 0 bases, and 19 bases had no gene match. CDR3 nucleotide sequence: TGTGCCTGTGACACCGGCACCGCTCTTAGGTGGGGGATACATAGCGATAAACTCATCTTT. Residues: CACDTGTALRWGIHSDKLIF.

For this clone: A far larger clone is one base from this, pointing to a likely read error. Other DNA sequences in this specimen translate into the identical CDR3. CDR3 sequence (DNA): TGTGCTCTTGGGGAACCCACCTCCTTCCTACGAGCCTATCGGACTGGGGGGTACAGTACCGATAAACTCATCTTT. Translation: CALGEPTSFLRAYRTGGYSTDKLIF. This chain uses TRDV1 with TRDJ1, with D perhaps matching TRDD2 (9 bases). The J gene was missing in TCRdb and was found by matching the end of the DNA to germline. Germline V gene sequence: CDR1 TSWWSYY, CDR2 QGS. This CDR3 contains 25 residues. V gave up 1 base and J gave up 2 bases, with 41 bases separating them.

Regarding this clone: The translation of this DNA and the TCRdb protein of a much larger clone differ at residue 7, probably owing to a read error; the protein shown here is translated from the DNA. The chain recombines TRDV3 with TRDJ1; 7 nucleotides agree with TRDD3. The J gene, not given by TCRdb, was assigned here from a germline match of the nucleotide sequence. The CDR3 totals 14 residues. CDR1 TVYSNPD and CDR2 GDNSRS come from the germline V gene (reference sequence). The ends lost 2 bases at V and 1 base at J; junction bases unmatched: 7. In DNA, the CDR3 is TGTGCCTTTGGTGGGGGAATTGGCACCGATAAACTCATCTTT. Residues: CAFGGGIGTDKLIF. The full variable domain, rest sourced from reference TRDV3 and TRDJ1, is CDKVTQSSPDQTVASGSEVVLLCTYDTVYSNPDLFWYRIRPDYSFQFVFYGDNSRSEGADFTQGRFSVKHILTQKAFHLVISPVRTEDSATYYCAFGGGIGTDKLIFGKGTRVTVEP.

This clone was found many times. TCRdb assigns this DNA the protein of a much larger clone, which departs from its translation at residue 19; this likely reflects a read error, and the protein shown comes from translating the DNA. The rearrangement uses TRDV3 and TRDJ1, with 11 bases that match TRDD3. Germline V gene data show CDR1 as TVYSNPD and CDR2 as GDNSRS (reference sequence). The CDR3 has 21 residues. This CDR3 reads CAFPRGLPRNWGIVATDKFIF. For the CDR3, the DNA is TGTGCCTTCCCGCGGGGCCTTCCCCGAAACTGGGGGATAGTAGCGACCGATAAATTCATCTTT.

Ten or more counts support this clone. This chain links TRDV1 with TRDJ1, with 8 bases lining up with TRDD3. The CDR3 sequence is 21 residues long. Germline V lookup: CDR1 TSWWSYY, CDR2 QGS. Trimming removed 1 base from V and 0 bases from J; junction bases left unmatched: 19. Here the CDR3 reads CALGEHFAKNWGVTYTDKLIF. The CDR3 coding sequence is TGTGCTCTTGGGGAACATTTCGCGAAAAACTGGGGGGTAACCTACACCGATAAACTCATCTTT.

This clone was counted at least ten times. A far bigger clonotype differs at one base, so this is likely a read error. Other DNA sequences in this specimen translate into the identical CDR3. The chain is built from TRDV2 and TRDJ1, with 10 bases that match TRDD3. No J segment appears in TCRdb, so it was assigned here by matching the sequence to germline. Germline assignment: CDR1 GEAIGNYY and CDR2 EKD. The CDR3 has 18 residues. CDR3 in amino acids: CACDHSSLGDPYTDKLIF. As DNA, the CDR3 is TGTGCCTGTGACCATTCTTCACTGGGGGATCCGTACACCGACAAACTCATCTTT.

This clone occurred a few times. A far larger clone lies a single base away; this is likely a read error. Distinct nucleotide sequences in the sample also encode this CDR3. The chain has TRDV1 and TRDJ1, with D possibly TRDD3 on 6 matching bases. The germline V gene has CDR1 TSWWSYY and CDR2 QGS. This CDR3 has 19 amino acids. The CDR3 loop reads CALGVTATRGTRYTDKLIF. CDR3 DNA sequence: TGCGCTCTTGGGGTAACCGCGACCCGGGGGACAAGATACACCGATAAACTCATCTTT.

Details on this clone: TCRdb's listed protein matches a much larger clone and diverges from this DNA's translation at residue 4, likely through a read error; the protein shown comes from the DNA. The chain uses TRDV2 and TRDJ1; 7 nucleotides align to TRDD3. Since TCRdb gives no J gene, matching the DNA to germline was used here to assign it. Germline V lookup: CDR1 GEAIGNYY, CDR2 EKD. This CDR3 has 17 residues. The CDR3 DNA follows: TGTGCCTGTGCCACCGTGGGGGAGGCCCCGAGAACCGATAAACTCATCTTT. It is translated as CACATVGEAPRTDKLIF.

This clone was seen at least ten times. The translation of this DNA and the TCRdb protein of a much larger clone differ at residue 3, probably owing to a read error; the protein shown here is translated from the DNA. The chain recombines TRDV2 with TRDJ1; TRDD3 aligns across 11 bases. The germline gives CDR1 GEAIGNYY, CDR2 EKD. The CDR3 runs 17 residues. The CDR3 protein is CARDTPWGIQDTDKLIF. CDR3 nucleotide sequence: TGTGCCCGTGACACCCCCTGGGGGATACAGGACACCGATAAACTCATCTTT.

This clone was observed a handful of times. TCRdb shows a much larger clone's protein in place of this DNA's translation, and the two differ at residue 10, likely through a read error; the protein shown is translated from the DNA. V gene TRDV1 combines with J gene TRDJ1, with no clear D. The J gene was not available in TCRdb and was assigned here by matching the DNA to germline segments. CDR3 length equals 15 residues. The germline V gene has CDR1 TSWWSYY and CDR2 QGS. V lost 2 bases and J lost 4, with 14 bases in between. CDR3 bases: TGTGCTCTTGGGGAAATCTTAGGGTACATCGATAAACTCATCTTT. Translation: CALGEILGYIDKLIF.

As concerns this clone: TCRdb's entry gives the protein of a much larger clone, which mismatches this DNA's translation at residue 19, likely from a read error; the protein reported here is translated from the DNA. This chain joins TRDV2 and TRDJ1, with TRDD3 matching 10 bases. Here the J gene came from matching the DNA to germline, since TCRdb omits it. CDR1 and CDR2 (germline): GEAIGNYY, EKD. The length of the CDR3 is 22 residues. The chain's CDR3 is CACDTVVYTGGSPEKYTDELIF. CDR3 nucleotide sequence: TGTGCCTGTGACACCGTCGTATACACTGGGGGATCCCCCGAAAAGTACACCGATGAACTCATCTTT.

This clone was seen repeatedly, ten times or more. A far larger clone is one nucleotide away, so this likely arose from a read error. This sample also contains other DNA sequences that code for the same CDR3. This rearrangement joins TRDV3 to TRDJ1; 13 bases are shared with TRDD3. This CDR3 spans 24 amino acids. Germline V CDR1 and CDR2: TVYSNPD, GDNSRS (reference sequence). The CDR3 DNA reads TGTGCCTTTAGCTACCCTTCCTACTTAGGGGATGTACTGGGGGATACGCTGTACACTGATAAACTCATCTTT. This sequence encodes CAFSYPSYLGDVLGDTLYTDKLIF.

This clone appeared many times. TCRdb assigns this DNA the protein of a much larger clone, which departs from its translation at residue 8; this likely reflects a read error, and the protein shown comes from translating the DNA. The chain employs TRDV2 and TRDJ2; 8 bases fit TRDD3. Losses at the gene ends were 8 bases for V and 9 bases for J; bases not matched to a gene: 16. The CDR3 has 15 amino acids. The germline gives CDR1 GEAIGNYY, CDR2 EKD. The DNA for the CDR3 is TGTGCCTTTACTGAACTGGGGGGGCCTTCTTCACAACTCTTCTTT. It codes for CAFTELGGPSSQLFF.

The sample holds a few counts of this clone. The protein given by TCRdb reflects a much larger clone and differs at residue 11 from this DNA's translation, likely from a read error; the protein shown is the DNA's translation. The chain employs TRDV1 and TRDJ1, with 11 nucleotides matching TRDD3. TCRdb carries no J gene annotation; the J gene was assigned here by matching the DNA with germline. Unmatched junction bases numbered 23, after V lost 2 bases and J lost 0 bases. CDR1 TSWWSYY and CDR2 QGS come from the germline V gene. The CDR3 runs to 23 residues. CDR3 sequence (DNA): TGTGCTCTTGGGGAAGACCTACCCCCGGGGTGCTGGGGGATACCCGGACACACCGATAAACTCATCTTT. This encodes CALGEDLPPGCWGIPGHTDKLIF.

This clone was observed a few times. TCRdb attributes to this sequence the protein of a much larger clone, which differs from the DNA translation at residue 10; a read error is likely, and the protein displayed is translated from the DNA. The chain combines TRDV1 with TRDJ1; the D is unclear. TCRdb is silent on the J gene; assignment here came from matching the DNA to germline. Germline lookup yields CDR1 TSWWSYY and CDR2 QGS. The CDR3 consists of 13 residues. For the CDR3, the DNA is TGTGCTCTTGGGGCATCGCCCCACGATGAACTCATCTTT. Its translation is CALGASPHDELIF.

On this clone itself: Other DNA sequences in the same sample also yield this CDR3. This CDR3 is CALGESHFFPSFLGDSGYTDKLIF. The CDR3 nucleotides read TGTGCTCTTGGGGAATCACACTTCTTCCCCTCCTTTCTGGGGGATTCGGGTTACACCGATAAACTCATCTTT. The chain employs TRDV1 and TRDJ1, with 9 bases identical to TRDD3. Since TCRdb gives no J gene, matching the DNA to germline was used here to assign it. J lost 0 bases, V lost 2 bases, and 28 bases had no gene match. CDR1 is TSWWSYY, CDR2 QGS, per germline. This CDR3 region has 24 residues.